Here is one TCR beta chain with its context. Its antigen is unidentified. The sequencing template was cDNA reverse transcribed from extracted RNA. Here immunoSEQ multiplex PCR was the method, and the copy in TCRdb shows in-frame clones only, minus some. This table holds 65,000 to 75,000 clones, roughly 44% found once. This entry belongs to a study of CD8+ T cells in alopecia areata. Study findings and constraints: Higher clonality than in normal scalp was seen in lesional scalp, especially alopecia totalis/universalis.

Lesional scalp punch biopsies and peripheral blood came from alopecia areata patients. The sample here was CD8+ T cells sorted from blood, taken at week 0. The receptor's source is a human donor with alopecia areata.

The CDR3: CASSSRPGQGRYEQYF. CDR3 nucleotide sequence: TGTGCCAGCAGCTCAAGGCCGGGACAGGGACGATACGAGCAGTACTTC. This chain links TRBV11-2 with TRBJ2-7; 9 nucleotides agree with TRBD1. With 4 bases clipped from V and 4 bases from J, the junction kept 11 bases outside the gene matches. Germline CDR1 is SGHAT and CDR2 is FQNNGV. The CDR3 is made up of 16 amino acids.